This T cell receptor (beta chain) appears in the sequencing data of a study of blood T cell repertoires in COVID-19. Study-level information: Spain, Italy and the United States supplied samples that represented acute and convalescent COVID-19. T cells, B-cell-depleted T cells, or PBMCs provided the cDNA or gDNA that served as material.

With 5 bases removed from V and 2 bases from J, the gap between germline ends came to 9 bases. This CDR3 contains 13 residues. Germline assignment: CDR1 SGHAT and CDR2 FQNNGV. In the authors' workflow: Amplification of reference gene primers provided the estimated nucleated cell counts. The assay was immunoSEQ multiplex PCR, and TCRdb's table has in-frame clones only and misses some. That table furnishes V, J and clone size, whereas the DNA furnished D and trimming. This sample has 100,000 to 150,000 clones, with about 90% found just once. The receptor was derived from a man aged 45 to 65 with active COVID-19. The gene calls are TRBV11-2 and TRBJ2-5; maybe TRBD1 (6 bases). The sample taken for sequencing was peripheral blood. The CDR3 region has the DNA TGTGCCAGCAGCCCGGGACATCAAGAGACCCAGTACTTC. Its translation is CASSPGHQETQYF.